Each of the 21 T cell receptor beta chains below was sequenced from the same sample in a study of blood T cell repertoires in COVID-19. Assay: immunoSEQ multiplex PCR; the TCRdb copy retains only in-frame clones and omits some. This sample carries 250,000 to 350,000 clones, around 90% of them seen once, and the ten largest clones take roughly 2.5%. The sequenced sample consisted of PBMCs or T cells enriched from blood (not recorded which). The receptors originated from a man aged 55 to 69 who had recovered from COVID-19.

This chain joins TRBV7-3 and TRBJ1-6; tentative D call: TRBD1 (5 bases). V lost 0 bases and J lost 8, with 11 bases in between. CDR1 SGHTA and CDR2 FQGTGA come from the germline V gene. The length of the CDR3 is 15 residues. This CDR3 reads CASSLTGGSDSPLHF. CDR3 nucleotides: TGTGCCAGCAGCTTAACGGGGGGGTCCGATTCACCCCTCCACTTT.

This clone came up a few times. Here the CDR3 DNA reads TGTGCCAGCTCACCAGGGAGCGGGCAGCCCCAGCATTTT. Protein product: CASSPGSGQPQHF. The chain carries TRBV18 and TRBJ1-5, with D uncertain. The CDR3 spans 13 residues. The germline V and J ends were trimmed by 2 bases and 7 bases, with 9 bases remaining between them. The germline V gene has CDR1 KGHSH and CDR2 LQKENI.

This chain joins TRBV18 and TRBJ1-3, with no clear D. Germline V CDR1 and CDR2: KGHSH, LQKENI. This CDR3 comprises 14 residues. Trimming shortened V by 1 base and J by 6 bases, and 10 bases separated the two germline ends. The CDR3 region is CASSPRAAPNTIYF. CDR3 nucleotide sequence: TGTGCCAGCTCACCACGGGCAGCTCCAAACACCATATATTTT.

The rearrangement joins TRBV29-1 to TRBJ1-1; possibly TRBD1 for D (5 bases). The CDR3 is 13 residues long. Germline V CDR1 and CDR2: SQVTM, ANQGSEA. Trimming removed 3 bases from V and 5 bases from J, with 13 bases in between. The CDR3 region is CSVDRGGGTEAFF. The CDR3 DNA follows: TGCAGCGTTGATCGGGGGGGAGGAACTGAAGCTTTCTTT.

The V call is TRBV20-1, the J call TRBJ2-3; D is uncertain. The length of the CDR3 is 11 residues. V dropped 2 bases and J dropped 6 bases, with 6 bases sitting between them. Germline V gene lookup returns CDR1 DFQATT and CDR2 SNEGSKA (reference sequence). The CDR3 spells CSARSVDTQYF. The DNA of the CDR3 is TGCAGTGCTAGATCCGTGGATACGCAGTATTTT.

CDR3 region: CASSPRGTTGELFF. CDR3 DNA sequence: TGTGCCAGCAGCCCCCGCGGGACGACCGGGGAGCTGTTTTTT. V and J are TRBV3-1 (or the pseudogene TRBV3-2) and TRBJ2-2; tentative D call: TRBD2 (6 bases). The germline CDR1 and CDR2 sequences are LGHDT and YNNKEL (reference sequence). Trimming stripped 4 bases from V and 5 bases from J, with 11 bases between. The CDR3 is 14 residues long.

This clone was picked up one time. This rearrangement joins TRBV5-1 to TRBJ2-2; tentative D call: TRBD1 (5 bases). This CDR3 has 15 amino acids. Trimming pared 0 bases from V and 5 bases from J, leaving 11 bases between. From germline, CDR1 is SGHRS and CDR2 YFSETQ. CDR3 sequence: CASSLVAGRTGELFF. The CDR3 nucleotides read TGCGCCAGCAGCTTGGTCGCAGGGCGAACCGGGGAGCTGTTTTTT.

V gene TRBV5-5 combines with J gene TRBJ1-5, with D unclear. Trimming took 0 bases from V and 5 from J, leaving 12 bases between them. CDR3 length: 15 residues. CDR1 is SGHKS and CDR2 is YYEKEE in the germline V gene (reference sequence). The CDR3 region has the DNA TGTGCCAGCAGCTTGGGTCGGCAGGATTATCAGCCCCAGCATTTT. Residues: CASSLGRQDYQPQHF.

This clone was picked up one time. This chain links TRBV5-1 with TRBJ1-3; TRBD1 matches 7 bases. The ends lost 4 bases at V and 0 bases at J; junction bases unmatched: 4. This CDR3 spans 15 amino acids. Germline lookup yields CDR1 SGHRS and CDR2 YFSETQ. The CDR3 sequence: CASSKDRHSGNTIYF. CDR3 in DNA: TGCGCCAGCAGCAAGGACAGGCACTCTGGAAACACCATATATTTT.

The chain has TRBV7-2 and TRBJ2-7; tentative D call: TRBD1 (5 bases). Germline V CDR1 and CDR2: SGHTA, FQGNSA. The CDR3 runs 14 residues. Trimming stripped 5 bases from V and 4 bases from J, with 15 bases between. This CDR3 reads CASSLGPTGYEQYF. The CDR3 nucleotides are TGTGCCAGCAGCCTGGGGCCCACGGGTTACGAGCAGTACTTC.

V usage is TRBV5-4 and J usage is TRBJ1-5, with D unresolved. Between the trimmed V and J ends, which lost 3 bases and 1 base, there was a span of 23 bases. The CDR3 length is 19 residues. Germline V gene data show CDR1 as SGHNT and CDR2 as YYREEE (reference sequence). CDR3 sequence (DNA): TGTGCCAGCAGCTGGAAGAGATCGGCGGGAGACGGGAGCAATCAGCCCCAGCATTTT. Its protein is CASSWKRSAGDGSNQPQHF.

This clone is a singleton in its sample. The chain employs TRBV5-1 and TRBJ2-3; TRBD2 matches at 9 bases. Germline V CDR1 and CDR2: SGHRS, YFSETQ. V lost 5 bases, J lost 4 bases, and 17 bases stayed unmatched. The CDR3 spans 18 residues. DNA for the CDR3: TGCGCCAGCAGGGCGGGCCCTGGGGCTAGCGGGGAATCAGATACGCAGTATTTT. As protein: CASRAGPGASGESDTQYF.

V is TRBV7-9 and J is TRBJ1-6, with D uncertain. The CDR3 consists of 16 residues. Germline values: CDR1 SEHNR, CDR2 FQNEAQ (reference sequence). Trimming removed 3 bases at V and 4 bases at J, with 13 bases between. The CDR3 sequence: CASSLWGAAYNSPLHF. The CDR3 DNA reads TGTGCCAGCAGCTTGTGGGGAGCGGCTTATAATTCACCCCTCCACTTT.

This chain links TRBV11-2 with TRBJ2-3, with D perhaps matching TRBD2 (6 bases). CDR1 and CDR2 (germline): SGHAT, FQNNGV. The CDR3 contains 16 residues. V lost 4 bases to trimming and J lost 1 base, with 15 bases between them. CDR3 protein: CASSSPYGSRTDTQYF. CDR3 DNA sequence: TGTGCCAGCAGCTCCCCTTACGGGAGCCGCACAGATACGCAGTATTTT.

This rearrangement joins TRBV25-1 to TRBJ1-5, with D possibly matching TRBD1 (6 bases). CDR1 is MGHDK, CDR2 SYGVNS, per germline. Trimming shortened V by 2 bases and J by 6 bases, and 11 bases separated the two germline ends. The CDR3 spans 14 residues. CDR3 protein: CASSETGIFQPQHF. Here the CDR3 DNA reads TGTGCCAGCAGTGAAACAGGGATCTTTCAGCCCCAGCATTTT.

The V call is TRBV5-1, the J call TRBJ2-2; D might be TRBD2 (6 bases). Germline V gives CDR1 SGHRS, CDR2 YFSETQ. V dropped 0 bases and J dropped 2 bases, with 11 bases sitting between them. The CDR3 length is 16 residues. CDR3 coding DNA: TGCGCCAGCAGCTTGGCCCCTAGCGTTAACACCGGGGAGCTGTTTTTT. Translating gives CASSLAPSVNTGELFF.

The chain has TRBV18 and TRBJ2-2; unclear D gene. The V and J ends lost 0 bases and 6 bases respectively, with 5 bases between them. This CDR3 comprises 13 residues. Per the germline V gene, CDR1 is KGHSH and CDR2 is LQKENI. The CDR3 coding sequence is TGTGCCAGCTCACCACCGGGCTCCGGGGAGCTGTTTTTT. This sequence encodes CASSPPGSGELFF. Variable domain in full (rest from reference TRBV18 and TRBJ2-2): NAGVMQNPRHLVRRRGQEARLRCSPMKGHSHVYWYRQLPEEGLKFMVYLQKENIIDESGMPKERFSAEFPKEGPSILRIQQVVRGDSAAYFCASSPPGSGELFFGEGSRLTVL.

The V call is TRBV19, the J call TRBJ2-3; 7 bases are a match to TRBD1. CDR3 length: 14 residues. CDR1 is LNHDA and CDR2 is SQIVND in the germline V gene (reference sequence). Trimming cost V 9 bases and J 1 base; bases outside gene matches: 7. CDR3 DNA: TGTGCCAGCTGGGACAGCTCCCGCACAGATACGCAGTATTTT. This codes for CASWDSSRTDTQYF.

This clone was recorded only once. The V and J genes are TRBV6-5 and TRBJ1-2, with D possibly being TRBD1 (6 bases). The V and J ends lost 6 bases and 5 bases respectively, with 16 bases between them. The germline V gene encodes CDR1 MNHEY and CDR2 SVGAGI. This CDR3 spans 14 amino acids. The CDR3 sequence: CASSRGRGLYGYTF. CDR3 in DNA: TGTGCCAGCAGCAGGGGAAGAGGTCTTTATGGCTACACCTTC.

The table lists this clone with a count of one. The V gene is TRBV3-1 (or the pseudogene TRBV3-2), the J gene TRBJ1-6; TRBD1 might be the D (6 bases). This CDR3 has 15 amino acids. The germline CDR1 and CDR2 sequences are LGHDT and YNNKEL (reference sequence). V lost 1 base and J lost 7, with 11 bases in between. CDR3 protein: CASSQVGGLNSPLHF. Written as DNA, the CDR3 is TGTGCCAGCAGCCAAGTGGGGGGGCTCAATTCACCCCTCCACTTT.

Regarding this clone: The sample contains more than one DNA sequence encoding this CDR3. For the CDR3, the DNA is TGTGCCAGCAGCTTGGTCACGGGGAACACTGAAGCTTTCTTT. Its translation: CASSLVTGNTEAFF. The chain couples TRBV5-4 to TRBJ1-1; D gene uncertain. The ends were cut back, 0 bases at V and 1 base at J, with 7 bases in the middle. The V gene's germline CDR1 is SGHNT and CDR2 YYREEE (reference sequence). This CDR3 has 14 residues. The variable domain in full, with the rest retrieved from reference TRBV5-4 and TRBJ1-1, is ETGVTQSPTHLIKTRGQQVTLRCSSQSGHNTVSWYQQALGQGPQFIFQYYREEENGRGNFPPRFSGLQFPNYSSELNVNALELDDSALYLCASSLVTGNTEAFFGQGTRLTVV.